This TCR beta chain was recovered during a study of T cells in localized non-small cell lung cancer. Study outcomes and limitations: A raised T cell density in blood coincided with lengthier overall survival.

Profiled with immunoSEQ multiplex PCR; TCRdb holds only in-frame clones, not every one. The table lists around 94,000 clones, about 87% of them singletons. Details on this clone: Its cognate antigen is unknown.

The V end was cut by 0 bases, the J end by 1 base, with 15 bases between. This CDR3 has 18 amino acids. Germline assignment: CDR1 KGHSH and CDR2 LQKENI. The receptor was isolated from a man aged 40 to 69 with stage I squamous cell lung carcinoma. This sample comprised peripheral blood, obtained before any cancer treatment. This chain joins TRBV18 and TRBJ2-2; D not certain. The CDR3 region is CASSPPVGSLRNTGELFF. CDR3 nucleotide sequence: TGTGCCAGCTCACCACCGGTCGGGTCACTTAGGAACACCGGGGAGCTGTTTTTT.